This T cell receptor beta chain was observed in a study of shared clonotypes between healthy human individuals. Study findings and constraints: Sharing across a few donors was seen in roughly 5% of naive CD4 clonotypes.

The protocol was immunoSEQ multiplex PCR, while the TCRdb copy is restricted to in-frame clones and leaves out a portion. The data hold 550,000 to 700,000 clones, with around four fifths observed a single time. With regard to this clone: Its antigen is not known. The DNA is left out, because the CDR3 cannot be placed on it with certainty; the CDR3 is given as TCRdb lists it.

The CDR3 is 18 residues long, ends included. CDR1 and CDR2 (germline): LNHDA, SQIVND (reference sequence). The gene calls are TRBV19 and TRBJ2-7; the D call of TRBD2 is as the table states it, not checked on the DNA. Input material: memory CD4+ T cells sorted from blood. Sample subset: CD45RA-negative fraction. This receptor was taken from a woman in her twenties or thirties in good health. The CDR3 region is CASSILADGGILPYEQYF.